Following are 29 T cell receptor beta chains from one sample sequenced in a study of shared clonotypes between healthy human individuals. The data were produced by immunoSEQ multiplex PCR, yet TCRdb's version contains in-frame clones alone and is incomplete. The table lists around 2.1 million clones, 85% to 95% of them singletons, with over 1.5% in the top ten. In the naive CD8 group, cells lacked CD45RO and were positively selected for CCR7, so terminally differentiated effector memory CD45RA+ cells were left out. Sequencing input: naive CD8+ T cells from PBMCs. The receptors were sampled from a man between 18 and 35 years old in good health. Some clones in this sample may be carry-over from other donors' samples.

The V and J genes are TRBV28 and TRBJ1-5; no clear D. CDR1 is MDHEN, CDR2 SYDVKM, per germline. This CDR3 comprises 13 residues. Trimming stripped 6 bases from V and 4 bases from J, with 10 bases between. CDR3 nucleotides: TGTGCCAGCAGAACAGTTTATAATCAGCCCCAGCATTTT. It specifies CASRTVYNQPQHF.

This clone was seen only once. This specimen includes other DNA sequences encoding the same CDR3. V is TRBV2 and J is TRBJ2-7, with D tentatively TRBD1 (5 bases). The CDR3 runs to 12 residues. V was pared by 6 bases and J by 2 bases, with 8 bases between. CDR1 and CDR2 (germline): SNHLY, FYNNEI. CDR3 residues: CASRGRAYEQYF. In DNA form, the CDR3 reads TGTGCCAGCAGAGGCAGGGCCTACGAGCAGTACTTC.

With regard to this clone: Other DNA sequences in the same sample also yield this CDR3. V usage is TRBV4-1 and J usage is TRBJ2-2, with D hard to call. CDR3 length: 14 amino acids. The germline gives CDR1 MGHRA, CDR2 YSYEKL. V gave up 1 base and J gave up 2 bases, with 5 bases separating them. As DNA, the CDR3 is TGCGCCAGCAGCCAAGCACCCAACACCGGGGAGCTGTTTTTT. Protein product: CASSQAPNTGELFF.

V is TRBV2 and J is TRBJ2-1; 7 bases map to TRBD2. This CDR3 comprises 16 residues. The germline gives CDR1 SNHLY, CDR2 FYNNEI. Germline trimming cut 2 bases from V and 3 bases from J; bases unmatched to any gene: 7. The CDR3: CASSEFSGDYYNEQFF. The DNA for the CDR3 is TGTGCCAGCAGTGAATTTTCGGGGGACTACTACAATGAGCAGTTCTTC.

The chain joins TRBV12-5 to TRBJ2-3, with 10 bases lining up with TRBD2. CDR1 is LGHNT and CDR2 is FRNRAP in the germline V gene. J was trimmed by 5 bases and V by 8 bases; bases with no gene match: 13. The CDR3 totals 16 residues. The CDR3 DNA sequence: TGTGCTAGTCCCAGAAATCTACTAGCGGGACTAGATACGCAGTATTTT. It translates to CASPRNLLAGLDTQYF.

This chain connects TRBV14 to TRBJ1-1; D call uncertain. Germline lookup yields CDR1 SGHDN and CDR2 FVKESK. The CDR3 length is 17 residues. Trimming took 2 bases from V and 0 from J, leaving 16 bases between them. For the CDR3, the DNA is TGTGCCAGCAGCCAACGGTTGCCCACAGACATGAACACTGAAGCTTTCTTT. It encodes CASSQRLPTDMNTEAFF.

The CDR3 spells CASGRSSAGGQNQETQYF. The CDR3 DNA follows: TGTGCCAGCGGGCGCTCGTCAGCGGGAGGTCAAAACCAAGAGACCCAGTACTTC. The chain uses TRBV2 and TRBJ2-5, with 9 bases lining up with TRBD2. The CDR3 is 18 amino acids. Germline CDR1 reads SNHLY; CDR2 reads FYNNEI. V was clipped by 8 bases and J by 0 bases; unmatched bases: 16.

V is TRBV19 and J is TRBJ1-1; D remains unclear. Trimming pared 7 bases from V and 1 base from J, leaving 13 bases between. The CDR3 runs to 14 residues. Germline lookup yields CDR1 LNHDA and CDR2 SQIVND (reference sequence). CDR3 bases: TGTGCCAGTACCCCGGCGCCAGCGAACACTGAAGCTTTCTTT. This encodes CASTPAPANTEAFF.

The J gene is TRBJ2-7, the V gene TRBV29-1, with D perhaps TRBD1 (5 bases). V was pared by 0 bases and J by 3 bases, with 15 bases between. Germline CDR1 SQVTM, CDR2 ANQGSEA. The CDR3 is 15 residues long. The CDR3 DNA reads TGCAGCGTTGAAGATGGCCCGATCGACAGCTACGAGCAGTACTTC. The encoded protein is CSVEDGPIDSYEQYF.

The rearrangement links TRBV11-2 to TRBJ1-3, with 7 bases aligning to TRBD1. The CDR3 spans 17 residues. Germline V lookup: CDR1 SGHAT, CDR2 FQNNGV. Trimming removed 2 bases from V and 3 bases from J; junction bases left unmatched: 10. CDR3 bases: TGTGCCAGCAGCTTAAACGACAGGGCCCCACTTGGAAACACCATATATTTT. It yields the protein CASSLNDRAPLGNTIYF.

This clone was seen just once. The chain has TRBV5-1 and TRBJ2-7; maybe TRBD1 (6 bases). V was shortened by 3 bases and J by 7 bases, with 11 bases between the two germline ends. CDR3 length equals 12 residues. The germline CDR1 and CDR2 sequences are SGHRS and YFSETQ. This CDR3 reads CASSSRGEEQYF. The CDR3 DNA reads TGCGCCAGCAGCTCCAGGGGTGAAGAGCAGTACTTC.

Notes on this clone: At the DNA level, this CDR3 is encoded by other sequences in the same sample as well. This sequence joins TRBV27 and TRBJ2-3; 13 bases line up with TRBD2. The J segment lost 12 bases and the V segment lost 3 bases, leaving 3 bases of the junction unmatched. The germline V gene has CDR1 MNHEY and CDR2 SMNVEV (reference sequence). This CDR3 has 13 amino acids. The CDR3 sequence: CASSLTSGRPQYF. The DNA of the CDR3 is TGTGCCAGCAGTTTGACTAGCGGGAGGCCACAGTATTTT.

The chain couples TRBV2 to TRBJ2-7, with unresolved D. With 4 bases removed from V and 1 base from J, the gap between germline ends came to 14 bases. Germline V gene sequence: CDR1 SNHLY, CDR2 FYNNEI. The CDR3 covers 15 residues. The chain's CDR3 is CASSVGLPPSYEQYF. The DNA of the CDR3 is TGTGCCAGCAGTGTTGGCCTTCCTCCATCCTACGAGCAGTACTTC.

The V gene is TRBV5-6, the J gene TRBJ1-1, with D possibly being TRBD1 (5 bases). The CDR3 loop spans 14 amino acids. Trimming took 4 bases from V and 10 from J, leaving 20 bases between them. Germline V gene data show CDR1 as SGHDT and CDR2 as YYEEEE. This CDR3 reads CASSIGAGEVGAFF. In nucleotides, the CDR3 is TGTGCCAGCAGCATAGGGGCCGGGGAGGTCGGAGCTTTCTTT.

The CDR3 DNA reads as TGTGCCAGCAGTTCTGGGGGGAATAACAATGAGCAGTTCTTC. Translated, it gives CASSSGGNNNEQFF. J is TRBJ2-1 and V is TRBV27, with D possibly being TRBD2 (6 bases). Trimming stripped 4 bases from V and 5 bases from J, with 12 bases between. Germline lookup yields CDR1 MNHEY and CDR2 SMNVEV (reference sequence). The CDR3 runs to 14 residues.

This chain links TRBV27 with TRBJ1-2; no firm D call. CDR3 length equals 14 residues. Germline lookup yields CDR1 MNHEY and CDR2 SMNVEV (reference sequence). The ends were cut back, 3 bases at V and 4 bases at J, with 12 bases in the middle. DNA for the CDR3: TGTGCCAGCAGTTTTAATGAGGGAGCCTATGGCTACACCTTC. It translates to CASSFNEGAYGYTF.

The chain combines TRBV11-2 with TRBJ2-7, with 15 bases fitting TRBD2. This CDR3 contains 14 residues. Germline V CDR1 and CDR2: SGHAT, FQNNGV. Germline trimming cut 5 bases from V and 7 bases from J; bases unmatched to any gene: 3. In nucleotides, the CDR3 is TGTGCCAGCAGCCCCGGACTAGCGGGAGGGGAGCAGTACTTC. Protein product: CASSPGLAGGEQYF.

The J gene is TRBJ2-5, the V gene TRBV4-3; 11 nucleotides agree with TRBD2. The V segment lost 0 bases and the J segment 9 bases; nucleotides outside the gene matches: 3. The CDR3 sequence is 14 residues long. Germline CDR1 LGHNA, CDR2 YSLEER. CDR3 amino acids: CASSQEVSGRAQYF. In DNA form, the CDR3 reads TGCGCCAGCAGCCAAGAGGTTAGCGGGAGGGCCCAGTACTTC.

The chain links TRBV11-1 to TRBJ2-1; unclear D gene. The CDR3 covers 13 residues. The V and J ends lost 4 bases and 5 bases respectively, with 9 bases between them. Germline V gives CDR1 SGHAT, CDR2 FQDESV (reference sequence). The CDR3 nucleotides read TGTGCCAGCAGCTCCTTCGGGCACAATGAGCAGTTCTTC. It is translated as CASSSFGHNEQFF.

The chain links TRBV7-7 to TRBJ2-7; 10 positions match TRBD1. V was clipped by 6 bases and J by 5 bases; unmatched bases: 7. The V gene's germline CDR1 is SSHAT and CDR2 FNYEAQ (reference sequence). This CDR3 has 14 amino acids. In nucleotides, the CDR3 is TGTGCCAGCAGTCGGACCGGGACAGGGGACGAGCAGTACTTC. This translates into CASSRTGTGDEQYF.

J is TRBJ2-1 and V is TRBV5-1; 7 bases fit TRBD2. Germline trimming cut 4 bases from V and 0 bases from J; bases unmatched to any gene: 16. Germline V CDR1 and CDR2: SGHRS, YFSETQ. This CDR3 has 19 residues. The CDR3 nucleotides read TGCGCCAGCAGCGGGCCCTCTTCGGGCGGGGGATTCTCCTACAATGAGCAGTTCTTC. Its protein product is CASSGPSSGGGFSYNEQFF.

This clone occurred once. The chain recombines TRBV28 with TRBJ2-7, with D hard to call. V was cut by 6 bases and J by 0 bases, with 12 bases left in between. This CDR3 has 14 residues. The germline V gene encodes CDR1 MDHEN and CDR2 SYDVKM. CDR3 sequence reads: CASRVIRSSYEQYF. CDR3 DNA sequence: TGTGCCAGCAGGGTAATAAGGAGCTCCTACGAGCAGTACTTC.

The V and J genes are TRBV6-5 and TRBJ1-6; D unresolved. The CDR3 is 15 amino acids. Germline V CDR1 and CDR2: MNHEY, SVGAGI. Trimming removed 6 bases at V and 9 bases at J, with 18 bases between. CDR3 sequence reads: CASRPNWMGGSPLHF. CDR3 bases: TGTGCCAGCAGGCCGAACTGGATGGGAGGTTCACCCCTCCACTTT.

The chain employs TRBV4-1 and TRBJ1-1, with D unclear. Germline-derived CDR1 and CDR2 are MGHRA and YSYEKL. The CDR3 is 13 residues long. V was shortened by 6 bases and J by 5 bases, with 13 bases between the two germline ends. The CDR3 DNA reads TGCGCCAGCAGACTCGTTACGGATACTGAAGCTTTCTTT. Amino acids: CASRLVTDTEAFF.

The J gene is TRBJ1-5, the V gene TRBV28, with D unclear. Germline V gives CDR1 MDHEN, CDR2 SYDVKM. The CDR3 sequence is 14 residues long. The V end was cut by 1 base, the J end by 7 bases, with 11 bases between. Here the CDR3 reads CASSLSIFRQPQHF. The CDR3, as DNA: TGTGCCAGCAGTTTATCGATCTTCCGCCAGCCCCAGCATTTT.

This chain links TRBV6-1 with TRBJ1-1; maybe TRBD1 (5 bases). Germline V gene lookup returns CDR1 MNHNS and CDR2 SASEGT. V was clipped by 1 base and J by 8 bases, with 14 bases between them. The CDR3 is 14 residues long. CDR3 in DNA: TGTGCCAGCAGTGAAGTGTATTACGGACAAGAAGCTTTCTTT. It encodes CASSEVYYGQEAFF.

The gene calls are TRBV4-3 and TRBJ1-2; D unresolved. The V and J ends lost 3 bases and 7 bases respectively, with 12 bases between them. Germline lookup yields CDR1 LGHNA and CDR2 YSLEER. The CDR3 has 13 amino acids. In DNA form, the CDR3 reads TGCGCCAGCAGCCACTACGAGTGGGGTGGCTACACCTTC. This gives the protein CASSHYEWGGYTF.

As DNA, the CDR3 is TGTGCCAGCAGGCCGGACAGGGGCACAGGTCGGAAACTGTTTTTT. As protein: CASRPDRGTGRKLFF. The chain links TRBV2 to TRBJ1-4, with TRBD1 identical over 9 bases. The ends lost 6 bases at V and 11 bases at J; junction bases unmatched: 13. The germline V gene has CDR1 SNHLY and CDR2 FYNNEI. The CDR3 runs to 15 residues.

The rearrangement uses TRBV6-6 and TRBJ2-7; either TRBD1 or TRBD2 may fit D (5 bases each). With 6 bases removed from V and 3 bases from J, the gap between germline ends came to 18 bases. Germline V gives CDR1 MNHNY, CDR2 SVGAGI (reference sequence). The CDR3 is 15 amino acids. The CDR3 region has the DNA TGTGCCAGCAGAGAGGACCGGGACCCTCTCTACGAGCAGTACTTC. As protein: CASREDRDPLYEQYF.